The present entry profiles one T cell receptor (beta chain) with its context. The antigen it binds to is not known. No per-base quality is available; no much larger clone lies one base away. The sample belongs to a study of sequential checkpoint blockade in melanoma (dated 2019 in TCRdb). Broadly, across the study: Patients were randomized 1:1 to first-line nivolumab followed by ipilimumab (arm A) or ipilimumab followed by nivolumab (arm B). Maintenance nivolumab came after both trial sequences.

Its CDR3 holds 17 amino acids, cysteine through phenylalanine. Only CDR3 DNA remains: 51 bases, in frame from the first base. The germline V gene encodes CDR1 MGHRA and CDR2 YSYEKL. Results and caveats for the whole study, not just this receptor: The model for predicting response that combines TCR metrics with mutation burden needs to be validated in larger, independent patient cohorts.

The sample's treatment or condition label, decoded: randomized to nivolumab then ipilimumab (arm A) or the reverse (arm B). No trial patient had received prior DNA-damaging chemotherapy. Thawed PBMCs were sorted on a FACS Aria II flow cytometer to isolate live CD3+CD8+ cells negative for CD19 and CD56. Samples came from patients with melanoma in CheckMate 064, a randomized, open-label phase II trial of sequential checkpoint blockade. Peripheral blood mononuclear cells were obtained through leukapheresis, purified using Ficoll-Paque, and frozen in human serum containing roughly 10% DMSO. Purity of sorted blood CD3+CD8+ cells was verified at >98% immediately after sorting, followed by DNA extraction. TCRbeta CDR3 regions were immunosequenced from genomic DNA with the immunoSEQ Assay. Before high-throughput sequencing, genomic DNA was amplified using bias-controlled multiplex PCR. Regarding the original processing steps: To quantify the absolute abundance of each unique TCRbeta CDR3 region, the sequences were collapsed and filtered. Clonality, defined as 1 minus Pielou's evenness, was calculated using only productive rearrangements. Clones with significantly greater frequencies in on-treatment versus baseline samples were identified using a previously published method. TCRdb holds this immuneACCESS table with in-frame rearrangements only. Some clones are missing; in checked studies, unresolved V genes explain under half, and the rest has no known cause. V, J and clone size were drawn from that table, and D and trimming were deduced from the DNA. The sample table holds fewer than 15,000 clones, of which about 61% were seen once. The top ten clones comprise 22% of the sample.

The source was CD8+ T cells sorted from blood (inferred from file names), collected from a patient given nivolumab and ipilimumab in sequence. The receptor was isolated from a human donor with melanoma. The chain employs TRBV4-1 and TRBJ2-5; D gene: possibly TRBD2, on 5 matching bases. Matching the DNA end better, TRBJ2-7 makes the J call doubtful. CDR3 reads: CASSQEPTTARAYEQYF. The bases are TGCGCCAGCAGCCAAGAACCAACGACCGCGCGGGCTTACGAGCAGTACTTC.